The 27 T cell receptor beta chains in this list originate from one sample, sequenced in a study of cytomegalovirus exposure and HLA in healthy donors. The study ran its PCR with 60 Vbeta and 13 Jbeta primers. TCRdb keeps only in-frame clones here, not all; method: immunoSEQ multiplex PCR. Among fewer than 70,000 clones listed, almost 75% were seen once. Sequencing used PBMCs. These receptor sequences come from a man aged 50 to 59 in good health and CMV-seronegative.

In DNA, the CDR3 is TGCGCCAGCAGCTTTAATAAACCCGGGACAGCCTATGGCTACACCTTC. Translating it yields CASSFNKPGTAYGYTF. The genes are TRBV5-1 and TRBJ1-2; 7 bases align to TRBD1. Germline CDR1 is SGHRS and CDR2 is YFSETQ. The CDR3 spans 16 residues. J was trimmed by 4 bases and V by 2 bases; bases with no gene match: 11.

The V gene is TRBV6-4, the J gene TRBJ2-3, with 8 positions matching TRBD2. Germline CDR1 MRHNA, CDR2 SNTAGT. Losses at the gene ends were 0 bases for V and 0 bases for J; bases not matched to a gene: 2. This CDR3 has 16 residues. The CDR3 bases are TGTGCCAGCAGTGACTCGAGCGGGGGTAGCACAGATACGCAGTATTTT. This codes for CASSDSSGGSTDTQYF.

The chain employs TRBV19 and TRBJ1-1, with D tentatively TRBD1 (6 bases). CDR3 length: 15 residues. V lost 5 bases, J lost 5 bases, and 18 bases lay in between. CDR1 is LNHDA and CDR2 is SQIVND in the germline V gene (reference sequence). The CDR3 is CASSQRDTLGTEAFF. CDR3 DNA sequence: TGTGCCAGTAGTCAAAGGGACACTTTGGGGACTGAAGCTTTCTTT. Combining the CDR3 with reference TRBV19 and TRBJ1-1 gives the whole variable domain DGGITQSPKYLFRKEGQNVTLSCEQNLNHDAMYWYRQDPGQGLRLIYYSQIVNDFQKGDIAEGYSVSREKKESFPLTVTSAQKNPTAFYLCASSQRDTLGTEAFFGQGTRLTVV.

This clone was counted a single time. The rearrangement links TRBV6-5 to TRBJ1-4; 7 bases match TRBD1. The CDR3 length is 14 residues. V lost 6 bases, J lost 7 bases, and 8 bases stayed unmatched. Germline V gene sequence: CDR1 MNHEY, CDR2 SVGAGI. This chain's CDR3 is CASRPQGLSEKLFF. The CDR3 nucleotides are TGTGCCAGCAGACCACAGGGGCTGAGTGAAAAACTGTTTTTT.

The chain has TRBV6-6 and TRBJ2-3; D remains unclear. CDR1 MNHNY and CDR2 SVGAGI come from the germline V gene (reference sequence). There are 11 residues in the CDR3. Trimming took 7 bases from V and 0 from J, leaving 2 bases between them. CDR3: CASTSTDTQYF. In nucleotides, the CDR3 is TGTGCCAGCACGAGCACAGATACGCAGTATTTT.

This clone was seen only once. The V gene is TRBV21-1, the J gene TRBJ2-7; the table's D gene call, TRBD2, was not cross checked with the DNA. TRBV21-1 is described as a pseudogene. This CDR3 has 14 residues. In DNA form, the CDR3 reads TGTGCCAGCAAAGCGGGGGAAACCTCGTACGAGCAGTACTTC. This gives the protein CASKAGETSYEQYF.

The rearrangement joins TRBV6-6 to TRBJ1-5; a possible D gene is TRBD1 (6 bases). Germline V gives CDR1 MNHNY, CDR2 SVGAGI (reference sequence). CDR3 length equals 16 residues. Deletions cut 0 bases from V and 3 bases from J, with 12 bases between. CDR3 in amino acids: CASSYSQDSSNQPQHF. The CDR3 DNA is TGTGCCAGCAGTTACTCCCAGGACAGTTCCAATCAGCCCCAGCATTTT.

The rearrangement links TRBV19 to TRBJ1-4; D remains ambiguous. V lost 6 bases, J lost 0 bases, and 14 bases lay in between. Germline loops: CDR1 LNHDA, CDR2 SQIVND (reference sequence). This CDR3 spans 16 amino acids. CDR3 in DNA: TGTGCCAGTAGCTTCGCGGGGTTGTCAACTAATGAAAAACTGTTTTTT. Its protein product is CASSFAGLSTNEKLFF.

The chain employs TRBV6-1 and TRBJ2-1; D is possibly TRBD2 (6 bases). In germline, CDR1 is MNHNS, CDR2 SASEGT. Trimming removed 2 bases at V and 9 bases at J, with 26 bases between. The CDR3 has 18 residues. The CDR3 nucleotides are TGTGCCAGCAGTGAATACCGATCGGCCAAGTGGAGGGGCGGTGAGCAGTTCTTC. Its protein product is CASSEYRSAKWRGGEQFF.

The chain combines TRBV11-3 with TRBJ1-4; 11 bases fit TRBD1. CDR1 and CDR2 from the germline V gene are SGHNT and YENEEA. CDR3 length equals 19 residues. V shed 5 bases, J shed 0 bases, and the junction held 11 bases outside the gene matches. The CDR3 loop is CASSQNQEGQGATNEKLFF. The CDR3 coding sequence is TGTGCCAGCAGCCAAAACCAAGAGGGACAGGGGGCAACTAATGAAAAACTGTTTTTT.

The genes are TRBV27 and TRBJ1-1; D is unclear. Germline V gives CDR1 MNHEY, CDR2 SMNVEV (reference sequence). This CDR3 is 14 amino acids long. Trimming pared 6 bases from V and 1 base from J, leaving 12 bases between. For the CDR3, the DNA is TGTGCCAGCAGGCAGCCCGGAGCGAACACTGAAGCTTTCTTT. Translating it yields CASRQPGANTEAFF.

This chain uses TRBV5-1 with TRBJ2-5; TRBD2 matches 8 bases. The germline V gene has CDR1 SGHRS and CDR2 YFSETQ. V lost 2 bases, J lost 5 bases, and 8 bases stayed unmatched. The CDR3 sequence is 15 residues long. For the CDR3, the DNA is TGCGCCAGCAGCTTAACCTCGGGGGGGCACGAGACCCAGTACTTC. It codes for CASSLTSGGHETQYF.

The chain joins TRBV7-3 to TRBJ2-1; 8 bases match TRBD1. Trimming cost V 5 bases and J 8 bases; bases outside gene matches: 11. Germline assignment: CDR1 SGHTA and CDR2 FQGTGA. This CDR3 comprises 15 residues. CDR3 nucleotide sequence: TGTGCCAGCAGCCCCGCAGGGGGCGCTCAGTATGAGCAGTTCTTC. Amino acid sequence: CASSPAGGAQYEQFF.

This clone has just a few counts. The genes are TRBV6-4 and TRBJ2-3, with 14 nucleotides matching TRBD2. This CDR3 comprises 17 residues. Germline assignment: CDR1 MRHNA and CDR2 SNTAGT. V was clipped by 0 bases and J by 1 base; unmatched bases: 0. The CDR3, as DNA: TGTGCCAGCAGTGACTCGACTAGCGGGGGGGGCACAGATACGCAGTATTTT. Encoded protein: CASSDSTSGGGTDTQYF.

Of note for this clone: Relative to the germline gene, one junction end is altered; a read error may explain this. This chain links TRBV10-3 with TRBJ1-4; weak D call: TRBD1 (6 bases). Germline lookup yields CDR1 ENHRY and CDR2 SYGVKD. This CDR3 comprises 13 residues. The CDR3 loop reads CAISEGHGEKLFF. The CDR3, as DNA: TGTGCCATTAGTGAGGGACATGGAGAAAAACTGTTTTTT.

The rearrangement joins TRBV4-2 to TRBJ1-5, with no clear D. Trimming removed 0 bases from V and 7 bases from J, with 7 bases in between. Per germline, CDR1 LGHNA and CDR2 YNFKEQ. This CDR3 region has 13 residues. CDR3 DNA: TGTGCCAGCAGCCAAGATGAGGGACAGCCCCAGCATTTT. Amino acids: CASSQDEGQPQHF.

The chain couples TRBV30 to TRBJ2-6; D is perhaps TRBD1 (5 bases). V lost 4 bases, J lost 3 bases, and 13 bases lay in between. This CDR3 has 15 amino acids. Germline V gene sequence: CDR1 GTSNPN, CDR2 SVGIG (reference sequence). The CDR3 DNA follows: TGTGCCTGGAATATACAGGTCTTTGGGGCCAACGTCCTGACTTTC. It yields the protein CAWNIQVFGANVLTF.

The chain links TRBV27 to TRBJ2-7; 7 bases fit TRBD1. J gave up 5 bases and V 7 bases, and 14 bases lay outside the gene matches. The CDR3 is 15 residues long. The germline gives CDR1 MNHEY, CDR2 SMNVEV (reference sequence). The CDR3 sequence is CASNYQGGEWDEQYF. For the CDR3, the DNA is TGTGCCAGCAATTATCAAGGGGGCGAGTGGGACGAGCAGTACTTC.

On this clone itself: Other DNA sequences in the same sample also yield this CDR3. The chain links TRBV6-5 to TRBJ1-5; TRBD1 matches 8 bases. Germline V lookup: CDR1 MNHEY, CDR2 SVGAGI. This CDR3 has 14 amino acids. V shed 0 bases, J shed 5 bases, and the junction held 0 bases outside the gene matches. The CDR3 DNA reads as TGTGCCAGCAGTTACTCGACAGGGGATCAGCCCCAGCATTTT. This sequence encodes CASSYSTGDQPQHF.

The rearrangement uses TRBV7-8 and TRBJ1-6; possibly TRBD1 for D (5 bases). Germline V gene data show CDR1 as SGHVS and CDR2 as FQNEAQ. V was clipped by 5 bases and J by 7 bases, with 12 bases between them. There are 14 residues in the CDR3. This chain's CDR3 is CASSPRGENSPLHF. In nucleotides, the CDR3 is TGTGCCAGCAGCCCCCGGGGGGAAAATTCACCCCTCCACTTT.

The rearrangement uses TRBV13 and TRBJ1-1; D might be TRBD1 (5 bases). Trimming shortened V by 4 bases and J by 1 base, and 13 bases separated the two germline ends. This CDR3 is 15 amino acids long. Germline loops: CDR1 PRHDT, CDR2 FYEKMQ (reference sequence). The CDR3 nucleotides are TGTGCCAGCAGCTCCCCCGGGGGGAGGAACACTGAAGCTTTCTTT. It translates to CASSSPGGRNTEAFF.

The chain is built from TRBV10-1 and TRBJ1-6; D ambiguous. Germline CDR1 is WNHNN and CDR2 is SYGVQD (reference sequence). The CDR3 covers 14 residues. V was pared by 9 bases and J by 0 bases, with 9 bases between. The CDR3 sequence: CARSRSSYNSPLHF. DNA of the CDR3: TGCGCCAGATCTAGGTCCTCCTATAATTCACCCCTCCACTTT.

The CDR3, as DNA: TGTGCCTGGACCCCCGCTAGCGGGGTCTCCTCCTACAATGAGCAGTTCTTC. It specifies CAWTPASGVSSYNEQFF. The rearrangement joins TRBV30 to TRBJ2-1; TRBD2 matches 9 bases. Per germline, CDR1 GTSNPN and CDR2 SVGIG (reference sequence). V shed 4 bases and J 0 bases; nucleotides not matched to a gene: 10. The CDR3 is 17 amino acids.

The genes are TRBV6-5 and TRBJ2-5; TRBD1 agrees at 8 bases. With 1 base clipped from V and 4 bases from J, the junction kept 5 bases outside the gene matches. The V gene's germline CDR1 is MNHEY and CDR2 SVGAGI. The CDR3 has 15 residues. CDR3 in amino acids: CASSYYGQGGETQYF. CDR3 DNA: TGTGCCAGCAGTTACTACGGACAGGGCGGAGAGACCCAGTACTTC.

The chain recombines TRBV2 with TRBJ2-7; 9 positions agree with TRBD2. The CDR3 extends over 15 amino acids. The trim removed 2 bases at V and 7 bases at J, leaving 9 bases unmatched. Germline V gives CDR1 SNHLY, CDR2 FYNNEI. The CDR3 sequence is CASSELASGDQEQYF. In nucleotides, the CDR3 is TGTGCCAGCAGTGAACTGGCTAGCGGGGATCAAGAGCAGTACTTC.

V is TRBV6-5 and J is TRBJ2-7; 10 bases are a match to TRBD1. The CDR3 sequence is 16 residues long. The V segment lost 4 bases and the J segment 3 bases; nucleotides outside the gene matches: 9. Germline V lookup: CDR1 MNHEY, CDR2 SVGAGI. CDR3 protein: CASSSHIRDRGYEQYF. In nucleotides, the CDR3 is TGTGCCAGCAGTTCCCACATCCGGGACAGGGGCTACGAGCAGTACTTC.

This rearrangement joins TRBV5-1 to TRBJ2-1; D is uncertain. This CDR3 has 16 amino acids. Germline values: CDR1 SGHRS, CDR2 YFSETQ. V was pared by 0 bases and J by 0 bases, with 10 bases between. The CDR3 protein is CASSLDGPVSYNEQFF. The CDR3 bases are TGCGCCAGCAGCTTGGATGGCCCTGTCTCCTACAATGAGCAGTTCTTC.